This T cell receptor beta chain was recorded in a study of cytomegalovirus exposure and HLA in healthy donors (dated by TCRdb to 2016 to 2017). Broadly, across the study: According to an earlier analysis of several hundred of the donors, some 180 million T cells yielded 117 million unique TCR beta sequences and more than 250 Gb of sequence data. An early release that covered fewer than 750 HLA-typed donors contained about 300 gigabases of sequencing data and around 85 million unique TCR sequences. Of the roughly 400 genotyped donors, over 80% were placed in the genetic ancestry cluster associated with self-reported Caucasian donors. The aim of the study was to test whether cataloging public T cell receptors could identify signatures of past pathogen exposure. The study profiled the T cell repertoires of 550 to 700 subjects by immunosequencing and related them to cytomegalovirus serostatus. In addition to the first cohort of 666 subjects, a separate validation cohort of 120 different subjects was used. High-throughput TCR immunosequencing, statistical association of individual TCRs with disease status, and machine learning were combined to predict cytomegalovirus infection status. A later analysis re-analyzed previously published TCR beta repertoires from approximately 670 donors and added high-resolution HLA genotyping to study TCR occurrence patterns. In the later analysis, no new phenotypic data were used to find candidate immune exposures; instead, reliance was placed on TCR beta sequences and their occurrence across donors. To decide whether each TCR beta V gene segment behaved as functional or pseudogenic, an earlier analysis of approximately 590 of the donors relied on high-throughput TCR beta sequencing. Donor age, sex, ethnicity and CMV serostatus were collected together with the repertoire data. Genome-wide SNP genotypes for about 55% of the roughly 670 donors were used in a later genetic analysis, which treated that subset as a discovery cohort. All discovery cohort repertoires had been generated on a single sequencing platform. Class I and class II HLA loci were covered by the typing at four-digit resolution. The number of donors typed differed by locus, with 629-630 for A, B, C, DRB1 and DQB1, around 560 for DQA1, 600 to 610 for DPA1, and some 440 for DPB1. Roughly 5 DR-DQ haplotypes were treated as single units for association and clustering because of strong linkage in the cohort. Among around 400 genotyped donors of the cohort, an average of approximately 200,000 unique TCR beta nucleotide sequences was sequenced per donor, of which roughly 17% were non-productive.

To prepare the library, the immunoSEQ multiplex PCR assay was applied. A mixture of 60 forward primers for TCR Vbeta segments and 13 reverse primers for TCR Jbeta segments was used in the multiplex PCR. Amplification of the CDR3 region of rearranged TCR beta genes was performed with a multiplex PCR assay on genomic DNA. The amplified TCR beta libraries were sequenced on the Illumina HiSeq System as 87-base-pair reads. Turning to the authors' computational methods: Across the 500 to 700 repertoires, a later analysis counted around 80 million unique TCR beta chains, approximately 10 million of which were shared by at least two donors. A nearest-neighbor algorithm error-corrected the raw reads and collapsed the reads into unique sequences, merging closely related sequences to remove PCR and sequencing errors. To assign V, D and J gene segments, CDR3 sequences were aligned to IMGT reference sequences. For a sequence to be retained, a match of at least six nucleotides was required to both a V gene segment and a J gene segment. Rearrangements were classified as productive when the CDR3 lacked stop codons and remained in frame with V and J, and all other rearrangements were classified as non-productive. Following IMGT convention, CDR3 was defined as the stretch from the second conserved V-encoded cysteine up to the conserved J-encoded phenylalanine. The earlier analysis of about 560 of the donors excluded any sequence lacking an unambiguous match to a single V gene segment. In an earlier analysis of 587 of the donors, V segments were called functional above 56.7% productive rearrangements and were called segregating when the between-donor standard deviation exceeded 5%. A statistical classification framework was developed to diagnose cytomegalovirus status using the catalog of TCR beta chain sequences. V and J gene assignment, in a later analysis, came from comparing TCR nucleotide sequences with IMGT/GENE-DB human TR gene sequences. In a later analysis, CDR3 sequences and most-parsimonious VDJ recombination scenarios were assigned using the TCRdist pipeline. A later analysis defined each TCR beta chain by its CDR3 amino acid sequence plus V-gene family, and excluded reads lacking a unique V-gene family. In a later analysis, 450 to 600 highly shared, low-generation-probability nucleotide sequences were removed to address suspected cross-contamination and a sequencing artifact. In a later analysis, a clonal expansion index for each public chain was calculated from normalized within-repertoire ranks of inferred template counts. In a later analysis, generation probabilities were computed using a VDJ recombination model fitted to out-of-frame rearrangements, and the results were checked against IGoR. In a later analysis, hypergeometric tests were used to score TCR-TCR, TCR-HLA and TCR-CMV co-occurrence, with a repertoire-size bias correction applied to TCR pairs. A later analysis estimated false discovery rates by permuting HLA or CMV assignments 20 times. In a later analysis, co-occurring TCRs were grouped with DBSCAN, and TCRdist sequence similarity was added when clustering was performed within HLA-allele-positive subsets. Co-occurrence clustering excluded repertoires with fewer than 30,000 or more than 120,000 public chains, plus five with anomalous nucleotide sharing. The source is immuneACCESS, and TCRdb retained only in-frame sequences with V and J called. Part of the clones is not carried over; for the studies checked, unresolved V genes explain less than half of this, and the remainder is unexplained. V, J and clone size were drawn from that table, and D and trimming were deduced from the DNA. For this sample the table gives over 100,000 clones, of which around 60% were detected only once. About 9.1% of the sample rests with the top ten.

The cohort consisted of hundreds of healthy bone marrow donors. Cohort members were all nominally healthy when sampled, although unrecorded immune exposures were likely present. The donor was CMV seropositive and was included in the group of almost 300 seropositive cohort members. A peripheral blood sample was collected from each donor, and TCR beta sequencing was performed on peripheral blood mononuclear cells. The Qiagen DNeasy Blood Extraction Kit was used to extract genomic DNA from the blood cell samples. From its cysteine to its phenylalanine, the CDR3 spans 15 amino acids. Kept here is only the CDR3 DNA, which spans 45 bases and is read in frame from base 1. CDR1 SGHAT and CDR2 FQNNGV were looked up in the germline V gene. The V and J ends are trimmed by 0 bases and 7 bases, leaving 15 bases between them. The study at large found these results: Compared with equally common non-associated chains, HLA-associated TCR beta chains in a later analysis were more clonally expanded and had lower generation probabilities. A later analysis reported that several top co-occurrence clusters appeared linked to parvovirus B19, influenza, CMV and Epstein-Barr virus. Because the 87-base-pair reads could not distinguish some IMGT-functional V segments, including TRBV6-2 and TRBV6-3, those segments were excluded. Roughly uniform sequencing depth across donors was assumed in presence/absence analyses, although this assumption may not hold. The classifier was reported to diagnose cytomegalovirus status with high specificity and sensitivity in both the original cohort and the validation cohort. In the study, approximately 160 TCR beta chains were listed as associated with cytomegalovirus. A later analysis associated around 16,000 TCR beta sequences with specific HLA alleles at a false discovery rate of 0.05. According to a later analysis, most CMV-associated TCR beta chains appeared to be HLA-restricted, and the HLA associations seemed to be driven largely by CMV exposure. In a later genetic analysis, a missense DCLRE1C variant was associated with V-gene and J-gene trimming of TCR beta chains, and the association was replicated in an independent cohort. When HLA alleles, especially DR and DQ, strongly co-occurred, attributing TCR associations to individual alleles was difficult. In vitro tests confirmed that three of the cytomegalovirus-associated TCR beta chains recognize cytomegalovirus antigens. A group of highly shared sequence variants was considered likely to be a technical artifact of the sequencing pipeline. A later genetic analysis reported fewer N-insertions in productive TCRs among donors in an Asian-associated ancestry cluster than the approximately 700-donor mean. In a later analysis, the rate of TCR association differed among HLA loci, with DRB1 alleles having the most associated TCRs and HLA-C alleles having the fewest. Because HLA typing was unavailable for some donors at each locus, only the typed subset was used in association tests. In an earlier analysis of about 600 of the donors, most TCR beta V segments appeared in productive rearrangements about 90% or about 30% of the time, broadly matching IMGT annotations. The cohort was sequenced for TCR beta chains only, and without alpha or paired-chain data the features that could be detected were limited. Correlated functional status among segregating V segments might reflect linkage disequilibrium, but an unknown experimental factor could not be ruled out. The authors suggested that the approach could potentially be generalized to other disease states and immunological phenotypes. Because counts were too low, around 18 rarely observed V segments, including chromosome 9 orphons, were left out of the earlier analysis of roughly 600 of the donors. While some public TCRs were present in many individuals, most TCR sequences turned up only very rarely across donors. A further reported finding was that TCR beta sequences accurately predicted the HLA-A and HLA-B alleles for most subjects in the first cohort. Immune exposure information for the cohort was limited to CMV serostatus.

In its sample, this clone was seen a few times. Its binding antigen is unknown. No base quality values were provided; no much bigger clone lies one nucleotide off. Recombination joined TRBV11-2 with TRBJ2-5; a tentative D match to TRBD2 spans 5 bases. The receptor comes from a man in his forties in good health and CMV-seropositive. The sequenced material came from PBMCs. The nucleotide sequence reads TGTGCCAGCAGCTTAGAACTGGCGGGTCGGGGGACCCAGTACTTC. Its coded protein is CASSLELAGRGTQYF.